This TCR beta chain was sequenced during a study of T cell repertoires in cytomegalovirus infection. CDR3 length: 14 amino acids. V gave up 2 bases and J gave up 4 bases, with 10 bases separating them. Germline V gene sequence: CDR1 MNHEY, CDR2 SMNVEV (reference sequence). Notes on this clonotype: What it binds is unknown.

TCRdb redid the calling of the reads with MiXCR, one entry per CDR3 protein. The table has some 800,000 distinct CDR3 sequences, roughly 29% seen once. The rearrangement uses TRBV27 and TRBJ2-3, with unresolved D. This specimen consisted of cultured CD8+ T cells from PBMCs, obtained from culture after CMV antigen stimulation. The sequence came from a human donor in good health (CMV status not recorded). Some clones in this sample may be carry-over from other donors' samples. This chain's CDR3 is CASSLDRFADTQYF. CDR3 coding DNA: TGTGCCAGCAGTTTAGATAGATTCGCAGATACGCAGTATTTT.